The 14 T cell receptor beta chains listed next were all sequenced from one sample in a study of shared clonotypes between healthy human individuals. Profiled with immunoSEQ multiplex PCR; TCRdb holds only in-frame clones, not every one. The data show 490,000 or so clones, 70% to 80% seen once. Sequenced input: PBMCs. The receptors shown here come from a woman aged 35 to 49 in good health. Some clones in this sample may be carry-over from other donors' samples.

The sample holds a few counts of this clone. The chain carries TRBV5-8 and TRBJ2-7; 8 bases are shared with TRBD1. Germline CDR1 is SGHTS and CDR2 is YDEGEE. Unmatched junction bases numbered 4, after V lost 4 bases and J lost 4 bases. The CDR3 has 13 residues. Written as DNA, the CDR3 is TGTGCCAGCAGCCGGACAGGGCGGTACGAGCAGTACTTC. It is translated as CASSRTGRYEQYF.

This chain joins TRBV27 and TRBJ2-2; 10 bases line up with TRBD2. Germline lookup yields CDR1 MNHEY and CDR2 SMNVEV (reference sequence). The CDR3 spans 16 residues. With 5 bases clipped from V and 0 bases from J, the junction kept 3 bases outside the gene matches. CDR3 sequence reads: CASSPLAGANTGELFF. CDR3 bases: TGTGCCAGCAGTCCCCTAGCGGGAGCGAACACCGGGGAGCTGTTTTTT.

This chain joins TRBV6-6 and TRBJ1-5; 7 bases align to TRBD1. The CDR3 is 15 residues long. With V trimmed by 2 bases and J by 4 bases, 5 bases remained unmatched. Germline lookup yields CDR1 MNHNY and CDR2 SVGAGI (reference sequence). CDR3 sequence reads: CASSYEGAKNQPQHF. The DNA of the CDR3 is TGTGCCAGCAGTTACGAGGGGGCAAAAAATCAGCCCCAGCATTTT.

As for this clone: The same CDR3 can be traced to other DNA sequences in this sample. CDR3 protein: CAWSNSGSGNTIYF. In DNA form, the CDR3 reads TGTGCCTGGAGCAACTCAGGTTCTGGAAACACCATATATTTT. The V gene is TRBV30, the J gene TRBJ1-3; D uncertain. This CDR3 is 14 amino acids long. Germline CDR1 GTSNPN, CDR2 SVGIG (reference sequence). V was shortened by 3 bases and J by 1 base, with 10 bases between the two germline ends.

J is TRBJ1-5 and V is TRBV4-3, with a weak D call TRBD1 (5 bases). Germline V gives CDR1 LGHNA, CDR2 YSLEER. CDR3 length equals 16 residues. V lost 0 bases to trimming and J lost 7 bases, with 16 bases between them. In nucleotides, the CDR3 is TGCGCCAGCAGCCAAGATGGTGGGCAGGGCAGGCAGCCCCAGCATTTT. It codes for CASSQDGGQGRQPQHF.

This clone appeared a single time. A far more abundant clone sits one base away, making this likely a read error. This sequence joins TRBV25-1 and TRBJ2-2, with D maybe TRBD1 (6 bases). With 1 base removed from V and 6 bases from J, the gap between germline ends came to 9 bases. In germline, CDR1 is MGHDK, CDR2 SYGVNS. CDR3 length: 14 amino acids. The CDR3 nucleotides read TGTGCCAGCAGTGAATGTGAGGGGGCCGGGGAGCTGTTTTTT. It is translated as CASSECEGAGELFF.

The genes are TRBV30 and TRBJ2-5; 8 nucleotides match TRBD1. Germline V gives CDR1 GTSNPN, CDR2 SVGIG (reference sequence). J lost 5 bases, V lost 3 bases, and 11 bases had no gene match. This CDR3 is 15 amino acids long. The CDR3 loop reads CAWSYASGGWETQYF. CDR3 sequence (DNA): TGTGCCTGGAGCTATGCTTCAGGGGGCTGGGAGACCCAGTACTTC.

Comment on this clone: A read error is possible here, since a much larger clone lies one base away. V usage is TRBV7-2 and J usage is TRBJ1-1; D possibly corresponds to TRBD1 (6 bases). The CDR3 has 13 amino acids. Germline CDR1 is SGHTA and CDR2 is FQGNSA. V dropped 5 bases and J dropped 1 base, with 8 bases sitting between them. For the CDR3, the DNA is TGTGCCAGCAGCCGACAGGAGAACACTGAAGCTTTCTTT. Protein sequence: CASSRQENTEAFF.

There are a few counts of this clone. This rearrangement joins TRBV5-1 to TRBJ1-2, with TRBD1 matching over 7 bases. The germline gives CDR1 SGHRS, CDR2 YFSETQ. This CDR3 region has 15 residues. Trimming took 2 bases from V and 4 from J; bases not matched to a gene: 8. CDR3 amino acids: CASSLDAGTAYGYTF. CDR3 sequence (DNA): TGCGCCAGCAGCTTAGACGCCGGGACAGCCTATGGCTACACCTTC. Filled out from reference TRBV5-1 and TRBJ1-2, the complete variable domain reads KAGVTQTPRYLIKTRGQQVTLSCSPISGHRSVSWYQQTPGQGLQFLFEYFSETQRNKGNFPGRFSGRQFSNSRSEMNVSTLELGDSALYLCASSLDAGTAYGYTFGSGTRLTVV.

The J gene is TRBJ1-1, the V gene TRBV5-1; D perhaps matches TRBD1 (5 bases). CDR3 length: 16 residues. Germline lookup yields CDR1 SGHRS and CDR2 YFSETQ. With 0 bases removed from V and 1 base from J, the gap between germline ends came to 13 bases. Here the CDR3 DNA reads TGCGCCAGCAGCTTGGGGCAGGGTGTGAGGAACACTGAAGCTTTCTTT. It translates to CASSLGQGVRNTEAFF.

The rearrangement joins TRBV19 to TRBJ2-1, with 7 bases identical to TRBD2. The CDR3 is made up of 17 amino acids. Germline-derived CDR1 and CDR2 are LNHDA and SQIVND (reference sequence). After removal of 4 bases from V and 0 bases from J, the junction contained 9 bases not matched to a gene. CDR3 amino acids: CASSTQTSRSSYNEQFF. As DNA, the CDR3 is TGTGCCAGTAGTACGCAGACTAGCAGAAGCTCCTACAATGAGCAGTTCTTC.

V is TRBV5-1 and J is TRBJ2-1; 10 nucleotides match TRBD2. After removal of 0 bases from V and 7 bases from J, the junction contained 7 bases not matched to a gene. The CDR3 extends over 16 amino acids. The germline V gene encodes CDR1 SGHRS and CDR2 YFSETQ. CDR3 in amino acids: CASSLVPSGSGNEQFF. For the CDR3, the DNA is TGCGCCAGCAGCTTGGTTCCTAGCGGGAGCGGGAATGAGCAGTTCTTC.

The chain carries TRBV7-2 and TRBJ2-5; D remains ambiguous. Deletions cut 5 bases from V and 0 bases from J, with 7 bases between. This CDR3 is built from 13 residues. Germline values: CDR1 SGHTA, CDR2 FQGNSA. CDR3 nucleotide sequence: TGTGCCAGCAGCCGCTCGTACCAAGAGACCCAGTACTTC. Amino acids: CASSRSYQETQYF.

The V and J genes are TRBV10-3 and TRBJ1-2; D might be TRBD1 (5 bases). The CDR3 runs to 14 residues. The V end was cut by 0 bases, the J end by 9 bases, with 14 bases between. The germline CDR1 and CDR2 sequences are ENHRY and SYGVKD. Written as DNA, the CDR3 is TGTGCCATCAGTGAGTCTTGGGGGGGAATCCGCTACACCTTC. It codes for CAISESWGGIRYTF.